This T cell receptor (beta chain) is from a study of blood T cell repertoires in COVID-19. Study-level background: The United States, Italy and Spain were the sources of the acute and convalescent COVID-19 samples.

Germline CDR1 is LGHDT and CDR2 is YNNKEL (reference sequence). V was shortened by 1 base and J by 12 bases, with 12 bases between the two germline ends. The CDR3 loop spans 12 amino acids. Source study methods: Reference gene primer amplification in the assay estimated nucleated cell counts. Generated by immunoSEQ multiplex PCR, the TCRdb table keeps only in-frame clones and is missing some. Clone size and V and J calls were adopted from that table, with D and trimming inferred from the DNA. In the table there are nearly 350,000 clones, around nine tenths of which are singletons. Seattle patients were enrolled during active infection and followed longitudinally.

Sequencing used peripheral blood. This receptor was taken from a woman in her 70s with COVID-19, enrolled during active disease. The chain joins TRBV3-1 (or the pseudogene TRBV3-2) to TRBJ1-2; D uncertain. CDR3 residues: CASSQGPAPHTF. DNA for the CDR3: TGTGCCAGCAGCCAAGGTCCAGCGCCCCACACCTTC.